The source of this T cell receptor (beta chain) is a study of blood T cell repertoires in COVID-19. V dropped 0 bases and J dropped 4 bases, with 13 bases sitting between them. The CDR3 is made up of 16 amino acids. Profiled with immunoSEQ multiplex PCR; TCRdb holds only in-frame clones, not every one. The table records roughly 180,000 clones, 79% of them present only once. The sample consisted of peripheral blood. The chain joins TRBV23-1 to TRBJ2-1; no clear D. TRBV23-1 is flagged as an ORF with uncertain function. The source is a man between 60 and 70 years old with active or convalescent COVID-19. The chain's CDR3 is CASSQSKLPEYNEQFF. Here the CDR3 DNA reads TGCGCCAGCAGTCAATCGAAACTCCCCGAATACAATGAGCAGTTCTTC.